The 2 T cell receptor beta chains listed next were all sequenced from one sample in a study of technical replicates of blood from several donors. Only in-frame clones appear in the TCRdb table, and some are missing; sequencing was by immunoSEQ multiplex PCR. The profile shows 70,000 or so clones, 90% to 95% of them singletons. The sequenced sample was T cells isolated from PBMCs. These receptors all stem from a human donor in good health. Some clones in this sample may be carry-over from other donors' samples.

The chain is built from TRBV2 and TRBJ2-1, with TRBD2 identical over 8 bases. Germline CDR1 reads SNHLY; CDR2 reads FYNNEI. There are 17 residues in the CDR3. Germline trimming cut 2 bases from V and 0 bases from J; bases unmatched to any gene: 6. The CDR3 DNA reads TGTGCCAGCAGTGAACGGGGGGGGGCGAGCTCCTACAATGAGCAGTTCTTC. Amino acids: CASSERGGASSYNEQFF.

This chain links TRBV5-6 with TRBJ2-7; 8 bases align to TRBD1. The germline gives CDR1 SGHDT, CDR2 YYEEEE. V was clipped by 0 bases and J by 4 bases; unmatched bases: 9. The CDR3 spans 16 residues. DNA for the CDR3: TGTGCCAGCAGCTTGGCCCCCCAGGGGGCTTGGTACGAGCAGTACTTC. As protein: CASSLAPQGAWYEQYF.